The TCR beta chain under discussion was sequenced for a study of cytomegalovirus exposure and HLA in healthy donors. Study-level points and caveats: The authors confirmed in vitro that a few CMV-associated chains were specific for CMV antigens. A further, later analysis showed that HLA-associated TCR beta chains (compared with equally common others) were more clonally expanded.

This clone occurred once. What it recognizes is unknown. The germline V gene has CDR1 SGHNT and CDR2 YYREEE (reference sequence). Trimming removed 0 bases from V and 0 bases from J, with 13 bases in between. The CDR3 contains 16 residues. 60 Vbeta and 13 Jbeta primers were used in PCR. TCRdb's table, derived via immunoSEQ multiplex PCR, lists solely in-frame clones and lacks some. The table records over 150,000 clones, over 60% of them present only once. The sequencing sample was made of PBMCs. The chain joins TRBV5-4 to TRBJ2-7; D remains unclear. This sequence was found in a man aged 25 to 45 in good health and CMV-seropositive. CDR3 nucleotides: TGTGCCAGCAGCTTGGAAGGCGGCCGATCCTCCTACGAGCAGTACTTC. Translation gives CASSLEGGRSSYEQYF.